The clone carrying this T cell receptor beta chain was detected ten times or more. The record originates from a study of metastatic and nonmetastatic thyroid tumors. Study-wide context: Comparative analysis of repertoires was undertaken across blood and tumor or nodule tissue obtained from malignant and benign thyroid patients.

Per the germline V gene, CDR1 is SGHRS and CDR2 is YFSETQ. This CDR3 has 14 residues. The J segment lost 3 bases and the V segment lost 4 bases, leaving 3 bases of the junction unmatched. TCRdb re-called clones from the PCR reads using MiXCR. The repertoire holds tens of thousands of clones, with 9.5% to 12% as singletons. Every patient was untreated before thyroid surgery. J is TRBJ2-3 and V is TRBV5-1; 9 positions agree with TRBD2. The source material was blood. The sequence was obtained from a female donor with papillary thyroid cancer or a benign thyroid nodule (not recorded which). Some clones in this sample may be carry-over from other donors' samples. In nucleotides, the CDR3 is TGCGCCAGCAGCGTTAGCGGGAGAACAGATACGCAGTATTTT. It encodes CASSVSGRTDTQYF. Filled out from reference TRBV5-1 and TRBJ2-3, the complete variable domain reads KAGVTQTPRYLIKTRGQQVTLSCSPISGHRSVSWYQQTPGQGLQFLFEYFSETQRNKGNFPGRFSGRQFSNSRSEMNVSTLELGDSALYLCASSVSGRTDTQYFGPGTRLTVL.